The sequence of this T cell receptor beta chain was determined in a study of control samples from healthy donors and cancer patients. Using immunoSEQ multiplex PCR, the repertoire was profiled, and TCRdb retains in-frame clones only, with some absent. The sample consists of about 120,000 clones, around 92% of them appearing once. This CDR3 region has 15 residues. Germline V gene data show CDR1 as MNHNS and CDR2 as SASEGT. Trimming cost V 1 base and J 4 bases, with 13 bases left between them. The chain uses TRBV6-1 and TRBJ1-2; D possibly corresponds to TRBD1 (5 bases). The sequence was collected from a man aged 45 to 65 in good health. The sequenced material came from blood. The CDR3 sequence: CASSEVLGGAYGYTF. Written as DNA, the CDR3 is TGTGCCAGCAGTGAAGTTTTAGGAGGGGCCTATGGCTACACCTTC.